This T cell receptor beta chain was sequenced in a study of control samples from healthy donors and cancer patients. The repertoire was sequenced with immunoSEQ multiplex PCR; TCRdb's copy has only in-frame clones and lacks some. The top ten hold 13% of the sample, which has 130,000 or so clones, 90% to 95% seen once. This TCR was sampled from a man aged 35 to 55 in good health. The sample was blood.

In DNA form, the CDR3 reads TGTGCCAGCACCGGCAGCTCCTACAATGAGCAGTTCTTC. Amino acids: CASTGSSYNEQFF. The chain joins TRBV28 to TRBJ2-1; the D is unclear. V gave up 7 bases and J gave up 0 bases, with 7 bases separating them. The CDR3 has 13 residues. The germline V gene encodes CDR1 MDHEN and CDR2 SYDVKM.